These 29 T cell receptor beta chains originate from one sample sequenced in a study of T cell repertoires in cytomegalovirus infection. TCRdb itself ran the reads through MiXCR, one entry per CDR3 protein. The sample lists just under 550,000 distinct CDR3 sequences, 26% seen once, with about 13% in the top ten. The specimen sequenced was PBMCs. Receptors were obtained from a human donor in good health (CMV status not recorded). Some clones in this sample may be carry-over from other donors' samples.

The rearrangement joins TRBV7-2 to TRBJ2-1; D gene uncertain. The CDR3 is 11 residues long. Deletions cut 1 base from V and 15 bases from J, with 10 bases between. Germline V gene lookup returns CDR1 SGHTA and CDR2 FQGNSA. The DNA of the CDR3 is TGTGCCAGCAGCTTAGGACCATTACGGTTCTTC. Protein product: CASSLGPLRFF. Full variable domain (missing parts from reference TRBV7-2 and TRBJ2-1): GAGVSQSPSNKVTEKGKDVELRCDPISGHTALYWYRQSLGQGLEFLIYFQGNSAPDKSGLPSDRFSAERTGGSVSTLTIQRTQQEDSAVYLCASSLGPLRFFGPGTRLTVL.

Notes on this clonotype: The junction and the germline gene differ at one end; a read error may be behind it. The chain couples TRBV7-6 to TRBJ2-6; 12 bases agree with TRBD1. CDR1 and CDR2 (germline): SGHVS, FNYEAQ. The CDR3 runs to 18 residues. DNA for the CDR3: TGTGCTAGCAGCTTAAACCGGGACAGGGGGCCTGGGGCCAACGTCCTGACTTTC. Residues: CASSLNRDRGPGANVLTF. The variable domain in full, with the rest retrieved from reference TRBV7-6 and TRBJ2-6, is GAGVSQSPRYKVTKRGQDVALRCDPISGHVSLYWYRQALGQGPEFLTYFNYEAQQDKSGLPNDRFSAERPEGSISTLTIQRTEQRDSAMYRCASSLNRDRGPGANVLTFGAGSRLTVL.

The chain has TRBV15 and TRBJ1-4, with 9 bases aligning to TRBD1. This CDR3 has 16 residues. Germline V gene sequence: CDR1 LNHNV, CDR2 YYDKDF (reference sequence). The trim removed 5 bases at V and 6 bases at J, leaving 10 bases unmatched. The CDR3 loop is CATSRTQRTGDEKLFF. The CDR3 DNA reads as TGTGCCACCAGCCGAACACAGCGGACAGGGGATGAAAAACTGTTTTTT.

The chain carries TRBV7-2 and TRBJ2-2; the D gene is possibly TRBD2 (6 bases). CDR3 size: 16 residues. Trimming took 1 base from V and 4 from J, leaving 13 bases between them. Germline V gene lookup returns CDR1 SGHTA and CDR2 FQGNSA. The CDR3 loop reads CASSLVLAGRTGELFF. The CDR3 bases are TGTGCCAGCAGCTTAGTTCTTGCGGGACGCACCGGGGAGCTGTTTTTT.

The rearrangement uses TRBV29-1 and TRBJ2-7, with TRBD2 identical over 7 bases. The CDR3 is 13 residues long. Unmatched junction bases numbered 3, after V lost 3 bases and J lost 1 base. Germline CDR1 and CDR2: SQVTM and ANQGSEA. The CDR3 sequence: CSVEASGSYEQYF. CDR3 DNA sequence: TGCAGCGTTGAGGCTAGCGGTTCCTACGAGCAGTACTTC.

This sequence joins TRBV2 and TRBJ1-4; D might be TRBD1 (5 bases). The germline V gene encodes CDR1 SNHLY and CDR2 FYNNEI. This CDR3 region has 14 residues. Trimming removed 6 bases from V and 5 bases from J, with 13 bases in between. The CDR3 loop is CASSTLTENEKLFF. CDR3 nucleotides: TGTGCCAGCAGCACCCTGACAGAAAATGAAAAACTGTTTTTT.

The sample holds a few counts of this clonotype. The chain combines TRBV20-1 with TRBJ2-3; 8 bases are a match to TRBD2. J gave up 3 bases and V 7 bases, and 3 bases lay outside the gene matches. Germline V CDR1 and CDR2: DFQATT, SNEGSKA (reference sequence). There are 12 residues in the CDR3. CDR3 in amino acids: CSGAGATDTQYF. The CDR3 DNA reads TGCAGTGGAGCGGGAGCAACAGATACGCAGTATTTT.

This clonotype has just a few counts. The chain couples TRBV15 to TRBJ2-1; TRBD2 matches at 11 bases. Germline V gene data show CDR1 as LNHNV and CDR2 as YYDKDF (reference sequence). The CDR3 has 16 residues. Unmatched junction bases numbered 10, after V lost 6 bases and J lost 6 bases. DNA for the CDR3: TGTGCCACCAGACCGACTAGCGGGAAATTTGCCAATGAGCAGTTCTTC. Residues: CATRPTSGKFANEQFF.

The CDR3 reads CASSFPGGEAFF. CDR3 nucleotide sequence: TGTGCCAGCAGCTTCCCTGGGGGCGAAGCTTTCTTT. J is TRBJ1-1 and V is TRBV11-2; possibly TRBD1 for D (6 bases). The germline CDR1 and CDR2 sequences are SGHAT and FQNNGV. With 3 bases removed from V and 8 bases from J, the gap between germline ends came to 10 bases. The CDR3 has 12 residues. The whole variable domain, remainder taken from reference TRBV11-2 and TRBJ1-1, is EAGVAQSPRYKIIEKRQSVAFWCNPISGHATLYWYQQILGQGPKLLIQFQNNGVVDDSQLPKDRFSAERLKGVDSTLKIQPAKLEDSAVYLCASSFPGGEAFFGQGTRLTVV.

This clonotype was counted between two and nine times. J is TRBJ1-3 and V is TRBV12-3 or TRBV12-4, with unresolved D. CDR3 length equals 17 residues. Trimming removed 5 bases at V and 4 bases at J, with 21 bases between. CDR3 region: CASSGVVWEGSGNTIYF. The CDR3 region has the DNA TGTGCCAGCAGTGGGGTAGTTTGGGAGGGTTCCGGAAACACCATATATTTT.

V and J are TRBV6-6 and TRBJ1-2; D might be TRBD1 (6 bases). The CDR3 contains 14 residues. Germline CDR1 is MNHNY and CDR2 is SVGAGI (reference sequence). The V and J ends lost 0 bases and 4 bases respectively, with 9 bases between them. This CDR3 reads CASSYSIRGYGYTF. In DNA, the CDR3 is TGTGCCAGCAGTTACTCGATCAGGGGCTATGGCTACACCTTC.

This clonotype was seen ten or more times. The chain uses TRBV7-9 and TRBJ2-2, with 9 bases that match TRBD1. The CDR3 extends over 14 amino acids. With 5 bases clipped from V and 7 bases from J, the junction kept 5 bases outside the gene matches. CDR1 SEHNR and CDR2 FQNEAQ come from the germline V gene (reference sequence). CDR3 sequence: CASSNRQGVGELFF. CDR3 coding DNA: TGTGCCAGCAGCAACAGACAGGGGGTCGGGGAGCTGTTTTTT.

V usage is TRBV6-2 or TRBV6-3 and J usage is TRBJ2-2; 9 nucleotides match TRBD1. V dropped 5 bases and J dropped 4; count of bases not matched to a gene: 8. Per the germline V gene, CDR1 is MNHEY and CDR2 is SVGEGT. The CDR3 consists of 16 residues. The CDR3 sequence is CASSTGTGFVTGELFF. CDR3 sequence (DNA): TGTGCCAGCAGTACCGGGACAGGGTTTGTCACCGGGGAGCTGTTTTTT.

In DNA, the CDR3 is TGTGCCATCAGCTCCGTAGCGAAGGACACTTCTAATGAAAAACTGTTTTTT. It translates to CAISSVAKDTSNEKLFF. The chain recombines TRBV10-3 with TRBJ1-4, with D possibly being TRBD1 (5 bases). Looked up from germline, CDR1 is ENHRY and CDR2 is SYGVKD. This CDR3 is built from 17 residues. Trimming shortened V by 6 bases and J by 3 bases, and 20 bases separated the two germline ends.

This clonotype came up many times. The V call is TRBV12-3 or TRBV12-4, the J call TRBJ1-3, with D uncertain. CDR3 length: 14 amino acids. The ends were cut back, 5 bases at V and 1 base at J, with 9 bases in the middle. CDR3 sequence: CASSRPKSGNTIYF. CDR3 nucleotide sequence: TGTGCCAGCAGTCGCCCAAAATCTGGAAACACCATATATTTT.

The V and J genes are TRBV6-5 and TRBJ2-5; D gene ambiguous. V was trimmed by 0 bases and J by 0 bases, leaving 2 bases between them. CDR1 and CDR2 (germline): MNHEY, SVGAGI. CDR3 length equals 13 residues. The CDR3 DNA is TGTGCCAGCAGTTACTCCTACCAAGAGACCCAGTACTTC. This sequence encodes CASSYSYQETQYF.

This clonotype was counted a few times. This chain links TRBV28 with TRBJ2-1, with 9 bases that match TRBD2. V shed 2 bases and J 4 bases; nucleotides not matched to a gene: 6. The CDR3 spans 16 residues. In germline, CDR1 is MDHEN, CDR2 SYDVKM. CDR3 sequence reads: CASSLASSGAYNEQFF. The CDR3 region has the DNA TGTGCCAGCAGTTTAGCCTCTAGCGGGGCTTACAATGAGCAGTTCTTC.

Comment on this clonotype: A read error may explain this, as a much larger clone is one base away. This chain links TRBV7-8 with TRBJ2-5, with 7 bases lining up with TRBD2. Gene TRBJ2-1 matches the end of the DNA better, so the J call may be wrong. Germline-derived CDR1 and CDR2 are SGHVS and FQNEAQ. The CDR3 is made up of 14 amino acids. The CDR3 coding sequence is TGTGCCAGCAGCCCAGGGACTATAAGGGAGACCCAGTTCTTC. This encodes CASSPGTIRETQFF.

This clonotype has a handful of counts. The chain links TRBV6-1 to TRBJ1-1; D gene uncertain. This CDR3 is built from 14 residues. The germline V gene encodes CDR1 MNHNS and CDR2 SASEGT. Trimming removed 6 bases from V and 4 bases from J, with 15 bases in between. The CDR3 loop reads CASREDVVGTEAFF. CDR3 DNA sequence: TGTGCCAGCAGGGAGGACGTGGTGGGCACTGAAGCTTTCTTT.

The V call is TRBV28, the J call TRBJ2-2; D tentatively reads TRBD1 or TRBD2 (5 bases each). Germline V CDR1 and CDR2: MDHEN, SYDVKM. With 0 bases removed from V and 4 bases from J, the gap between germline ends came to 18 bases. The length of the CDR3 is 18 residues. The DNA for the CDR3 is TGTGCCAGCAGTTTATGGGGCCGGGACGGCCGGGGCACCGGGGAGCTGTTTTTT. Translated: CASSLWGRDGRGTGELFF.

There are a few counts of this clonotype. The rearrangement links TRBV11-2 to TRBJ2-1, with 9 bases matching TRBD2. With V trimmed by 4 bases and J by 5 bases, 9 bases remained unmatched. The CDR3 length is 16 residues. Germline loops: CDR1 SGHAT, CDR2 FQNNGV. The CDR3 nucleotides read TGTGCCAGCAGCTCGAGAAGTTCTAGCGGGAACAATGAGCAGTTCTTC. It specifies CASSSRSSSGNNEQFF. The full variable domain, completed using reference TRBV11-2 and TRBJ2-1, is EAGVAQSPRYKIIEKRQSVAFWCNPISGHATLYWYQQILGQGPKLLIQFQNNGVVDDSQLPKDRFSAERLKGVDSTLKIQPAKLEDSAVYLCASSSRSSSGNNEQFFGPGTRLTVL.

This clonotype appeared a few times. The genes are TRBV28 and TRBJ1-6, with D maybe TRBD1 (5 bases). The V end was cut by 1 base, the J end by 0 bases, with 10 bases between. The germline gives CDR1 MDHEN, CDR2 SYDVKM. The CDR3 loop spans 17 amino acids. Here the CDR3 reads CASSLSQAVSYNSPLHF. The CDR3 nucleotides read TGTGCCAGCAGTTTATCACAGGCGGTCTCCTATAATTCACCCCTCCACTTT. The full variable domain, with the rest looked up from reference TRBV28 and TRBJ1-6, is DVKVTQSSRYLVKRTGEKVFLECVQDMDHENMFWYRQDPGLGLRLIYFSYDVKMKEKGDIPEGYSVSREKKERFSLILESASTNQTSMYLCASSLSQAVSYNSPLHFGNGTRLTVT.

This clonotype has ten or more counts. V and J are TRBV27 and TRBJ2-3; TRBD2 might be the D (6 bases). Germline assignment: CDR1 MNHEY and CDR2 SMNVEV (reference sequence). The CDR3 runs 14 residues. Trimming stripped 4 bases from V and 5 bases from J, with 13 bases between. The CDR3 reads CASSWRGEGDTQYF. DNA for the CDR3: TGTGCCAGCAGTTGGAGGGGAGAAGGAGATACGCAGTATTTT.

The V and J genes are TRBV9 and TRBJ2-3; D gene ambiguous. V lost 0 bases, J lost 8 bases, and 13 bases lay in between. The CDR3 is 14 residues long. Looked up from germline, CDR1 is SGDLS and CDR2 is YYNGEE. Here the CDR3 DNA reads TGTGCCAGCAGCGTAGAGGCTCAGTGGGGTACGCAGTATTTT. It encodes CASSVEAQWGTQYF.

The gene calls are TRBV2 and TRBJ2-2; tentative D call: TRBD2 (6 bases). This CDR3 has 14 residues. Trimming shortened V by 8 bases and J by 2 bases, and 12 bases separated the two germline ends. CDR1 is SNHLY and CDR2 is FYNNEI in the germline V gene. The CDR3 loop reads CASALRGNTGELFF. CDR3 in DNA: TGTGCCAGCGCCCTGCGGGGCAACACCGGGGAGCTGTTTTTT.

The V gene is TRBV6-5, the J gene TRBJ2-1, with 10 nucleotides matching TRBD2. Germline CDR1 reads MNHEY; CDR2 reads SVGAGI. The junction had 7 bases not matched to a gene; V was cut back by 2 bases and J by 0 bases. CDR3 length: 18 residues. The CDR3 coding sequence is TGTGCCAGCAGTTACGGTCTAGCGGGAGAGAGCTCCTACAATGAGCAGTTCTTC. Translated: CASSYGLAGESSYNEQFF.

This clonotype was seen more than once but under ten times. The genes are TRBV28 and TRBJ2-7; D may match TRBD1 or TRBD2 (5 bases each). This CDR3 spans 15 amino acids. The germline CDR1 and CDR2 sequences are MDHEN and SYDVKM. V gave up 5 bases and J gave up 0 bases, with 14 bases separating them. CDR3 protein: CASSPSGLSSYEQYV. The CDR3 nucleotides read TGTGCCAGCAGTCCCTCGGGGCTAAGCTCCTACGAGCAGTACGTC.

This clonotype has only a few counts. This chain joins TRBV7-9 and TRBJ2-7; 10 bases fit TRBD1. J was trimmed by 5 bases and V by 5 bases; bases with no gene match: 6. The length of the CDR3 is 14 residues. The V gene's germline CDR1 is SEHNR and CDR2 FQNEAQ (reference sequence). The CDR3: CASSPWTGGNEQYF. The CDR3, as DNA: TGTGCCAGCAGCCCCTGGACAGGGGGGAACGAGCAGTACTTC.

This clonotype has just a few counts. The gene calls are TRBV19 and TRBJ2-5, with D unresolved. V dropped 4 bases and J dropped 5 bases, with 14 bases sitting between them. CDR1 is LNHDA and CDR2 is SQIVND in the germline V gene (reference sequence). CDR3 length: 14 residues. CDR3 sequence reads: CASSTPGVRETQYF. In DNA, the CDR3 is TGTGCCAGTAGTACCCCGGGCGTCCGGGAGACCCAGTACTTC.